The T cell receptor beta chain under discussion was sequenced for a study of monozygotic twins with inflammatory bowel disease. Overall study results and limits: Among T cells, the various subtypes were not distinguishable.

The input for each TCR library was approximately 3,400 ng of total RNA. Both TCRalpha and TCRbeta cDNA were subjected to two nested PCRs lasting approximately 16 and 10 cycles. Using the 5' RACE reads, TCRdb records one entry per CDR3 protein without DNA. Its listing shows about 450,000 distinct CDR3 sequences. As to this clonotype: Its antigen is as yet unknown.

CDR1 and CDR2 (germline): MNHEY, SMNVEV (reference sequence). The CDR3 consists of 14 residues. The sequence was collected from a human donor with ulcerative colitis or Crohn's disease, or a healthy co-twin of an affected twin (not recorded which). The specimen was blood. This sequence joins TRBV27 and TRBJ2-3; checking the TCRdb D call of TRBD2 is not possible without DNA. Here the CDR3 reads CASRLTRADLGQYF.